This TCR beta chain stems from a study of cytomegalovirus exposure and HLA in healthy donors. For the study at large: T cells numbering about 179 million yielded 95 million to 140 million unique TCR beta sequences in an earlier analysis. Study-wide results and caveats: Most TCR beta V segments were productive about 87% or about 30% of the time in an earlier analysis.

The PCR ran on 60 Vbeta and 13 Jbeta primers. Clones were sequenced by immunoSEQ multiplex PCR, and TCRdb holds only the in-frame ones, with some missing. This sample has around 200,000 clones; 70% to 75% occur once, and the top ten carry 2.5% to 3.5%. Notes on this clone: Its specificity is not known.

The material sequenced was PBMCs. The sequence came from a woman in her 30s in good health and CMV-seropositive.

CDR3 bases: TGTGCCAGCAGCTTACAGGCGGGAGGGCCGTACAATGAGCAGTTCTTC. Its protein product is CASSLQAGGPYNEQFF. The rearrangement links TRBV11-3 to TRBJ2-1, with 9 bases identical to TRBD2. Per germline, CDR1 SGHNT and CDR2 YENEEA. The CDR3 is made up of 16 amino acids. The trim removed 2 bases at V and 4 bases at J, leaving 6 bases unmatched.